The clone carrying this T cell receptor (beta chain) was observed once. Its antigen is undetermined. The table came from immunoSEQ multiplex PCR; TCRdb's copy has only in-frame clones and leaves some out. The repertoire holds 90,000 to 95,000 clones, over 80% seen once, with 6% in the top ten. The data were taken from a study of graft-versus-host responses after intestinal transplantation. The V gene lost 5 bases and the J gene lost 0 bases, with 4 bases spanning the gap. The CDR3 has 12 amino acids. CDR1 and CDR2 (germline): MNHNY, SVGAGI (reference sequence). The chain carries TRBV6-6 and TRBJ2-5, with D uncertain. This clonotype was sampled from a human donor who received an intestinal transplant. The input for sequencing was unstimulated CD8+ T cells sorted from spleen or lymph node cells, taken before intestinal transplant. The CDR3 reads CASSTHQETQYF. The CDR3 DNA is TGTGCCAGCAGTACCCACCAAGAGACCCAGTACTTC.